This T cell receptor beta chain was profiled in a study of memory CD4+ T cells and cytomegalovirus serostatus (dated by TCRdb to between 2017 and 2020). Background on the whole study: The cohort comprised around 35 healthy Belgian adults, 9 CMV seropositive and 24 CMV seronegative. To replicate a published TCR-based CMV serostatus classifier, the researchers sequenced the CD4+ memory TCRbeta repertoires of a Belgian cohort whose cytomegalovirus serostatus was known. What the authors observed across the whole study: CMV serostatus prediction reached a median bootstrapped AUC of roughly 0.96 with the original framework and approximately 0.92 with a US-trained random forest. Only CD4+CD45RO+ memory cells were sequenced, in contrast to the original study, which included naive and memory CD4+ and CD8+ populations. Of around 150 previously reported CMV-associated TCRbeta sequences, approximately 70 appeared in the CD4+ memory repertoires, each in one to five individuals. The results were interpreted as suggesting that the CMV-associated TCR signature is mostly present in the CD4+ memory repertoire. On the Belgian cohort, the classifier built on the original framework reached a median bootstrapped AUC of approximately 0.94, with a 95% CI of 0.76-1.00.

Single viable CD3+CD4+CD8-CD45RO+ cells were sorted as memory CD4+ T cells on a FACSAria II. CMV serostatus was determined with a Roche Elecsys assay detecting serum IgG against CMV pp150, pp28, p38 and p52. After thawing, total CD4+ T cells were enriched by positive selection with CD4 magnetic microbeads. The samples came from a different study that was designed specifically to examine the CD4+ T cell memory repertoire. Peripheral blood mononuclear cells were isolated and cryopreserved according to standard operating procedures, and serum was kept at -80 degrees C. The staining relied on CD3-PerCP (BW264/56), CD4-APC (RPA-T4), CD45RO-PE (UCHT1) and CD8-Pacific Orange (3B5) antibodies, and Sytox blue was used to exclude non-viable cells. The Quick-DNA Microprep Kit was used to extract genomic DNA from the sorted cells. Amplification of TCRbeta DNA was done with the immunoSEQ hsTCRbeta kit, following the protocol from the manufacturer. An Illumina MiSeq instrument was used to sequence the TCRbeta libraries. As for how the authors treated the data: Once out-of-frame sequences had been removed, millions of distinct TCRbeta sequences were left, which works out to an average of roughly 67,000 per individual. Each individual was scored by the count of over 150 previously reported CMV-associated TCRbeta sequences and the total productive distinct TCRbeta count. A beta-binomial model was reimplemented in Python, and scikit-learn random forests with default parameters were trained on data from the US cohort. On the Belgian cohort, classifier performance was reported as the median AUC, along with percentile confidence intervals, across 10,000 bootstrap iterations. TCRdb holds this immuneACCESS table with in-frame rearrangements only. Some clones are missing; in checked studies, unresolved V genes explain under half, and the rest has no known cause. That table gives V, J and clone size, and the DNA gave D and trimming. This sample comprises 40,000 to 55,000 clones, roughly 74% of them detected only once. Clones ranked in the top ten supply 1.2% of the sample.

To note about this clone: Its target antigen remains unknown. No base quality information exists; no much larger clone differs at one position.

Trimming costs V 4 bases and J 8 bases, and their ends lie 15 bases apart. There are 15 amino acids in the CDR3, from cysteine to phenylalanine inclusive. The entry retains the CDR3 DNA only, 45 bases that are in frame from base 1. Via the germline V gene, CDR1 is MNHEY and CDR2 SVGAGI. The sample comprised memory CD4+ T cells from blood. The origin of this receptor is an adult in good health and CMV-seropositive. Recombination joined TRBV6-5 with TRBJ1-6; TRBD1 might be the D gene, on 6 matching bases. The DNA sequence is given as TGTGCCAGCAGTTTAAGGGACAAAGGTTATTCACCCCTCCACTTT. Its coded protein is CASSLRDKGYSPLHF.